This T cell receptor (beta chain) was recorded in a study of blood T cell repertoires in COVID-19. Study summary: There were acute and convalescent COVID-19 samples, and they came from the United States, Italy and Spain. Sources were T cells, B-cell-depleted T cells, or PBMCs; the material itself was cDNA or gDNA.

Per the original data handling: Reference gene primer amplification gave estimated nucleated cell counts. Data came from immunoSEQ multiplex PCR; TCRdb stores just in-frame clones and leaves some out. V, J and clone size derive from that table, while D and trimming were established from the DNA sequence. Among 110,000 to 150,000 clones listed, under 90% were seen once. The clonotype originates from a human donor in a cohort sampled during active COVID-19. The source material was peripheral blood.

The CDR3 reads CASSSHYTGGAQGEQFF. For the CDR3, the DNA is TGTGCCAGCAGCTCCCATTACACGGGAGGGGCACAGGGCGAGCAGTTCTTC. J is TRBJ2-1 and V is TRBV11-3; 8 nucleotides line up with TRBD2. The germline V gene encodes CDR1 SGHNT and CDR2 YENEEA. With 4 bases clipped from V and 10 bases from J, the junction kept 18 bases outside the gene matches. The CDR3 is made up of 17 amino acids.